This T cell receptor (beta chain) originates from a study of T cells in Graves' hyperthyroidism and ophthalmopathy. This clonotype turned up a few times. RNA transcripts gave rise to amplified TCR beta CDR3 regions. HTBI primers were the set used in a first-round RT-PCR of the TCR CDR3. TCRdb reanalysed the multiplex PCR reads using MiXCR and keeps one entry per CDR3 protein. This sample has 650,000 to 700,000 distinct CDR3 sequences, with 17% found just once. This clonotype was obtained from a man aged 50 or older with Graves' hyperthyroidism. Specimen: blood.

CDR3 bases: TGTGCCAGTAGTTGGCTAGCGGGGAAGGGCAATGAGCAGTTCTTC. Translation gives CASSWLAGKGNEQFF. V gene TRBV19 combines with J gene TRBJ2-1; 9 bases line up with TRBD2. Germline V gene lookup returns CDR1 LNHDA and CDR2 SQIVND (reference sequence). The J segment lost 6 bases and the V segment lost 5 bases, leaving 8 bases of the junction unmatched. The CDR3 is 15 residues long.